This T cell receptor beta chain comes out of a study of T-cell memory formation after mild COVID-19. Overall study context: The TCR clusters were mostly specific to one donor. Regarding the study as a whole: Among CD4+ contracting clones, most were CM and EM, and CD8+ ones EMRA.

TCRdb reanalysed the 5' RACE reads using MiXCR and keeps one entry per CDR3 protein. The sample has about 90,000 distinct CDR3 sequences; about 13% are singletons. This clonotype came up a few times. Its matching antigen is unknown. The CDR3 spans 15 residues. CDR1 and CDR2 from the germline V gene are SQVTM and ANQGSEA. V was shortened by 6 bases and J by 0 bases, with 14 bases between the two germline ends. Material for sequencing was PBMCs or a T cell subset sorted from them (not recorded which). The source is an adult woman who had mild COVID-19 (a few samples of this study predate the infection). Cell type and time point are not known. The genes are TRBV29-1 and TRBJ2-2; TRBD1 is a possible D gene (6 bases). CDR3 in amino acids: CSVGGGQPNTGELFF. CDR3 bases: TGCAGCGTCGGAGGAGGACAGCCGAACACCGGGGAGCTGTTTTTT.